This T cell receptor beta chain was sequenced in a study of blood T cell repertoires in COVID-19. About the study: The origin of the acute and convalescent COVID-19 samples was the United States, Italy and Spain. From T cells, B-cell-depleted T cells, or PBMCs came the material, which was cDNA or gDNA.

The germline V gene has CDR1 SGHTA and CDR2 FQGNSA. V lost 5 bases, J lost 3 bases, and 1 base stayed unmatched. The CDR3 loop spans 13 amino acids. Original data processing: The assay estimated nucleated cells by amplifying reference gene primers. TCRdb's table, derived via immunoSEQ multiplex PCR, lists solely in-frame clones and lacks some. The V and J calls and clone size were taken over from that table, and D and trimming were inferred from the DNA. The sample consists of over 200,000 clones, around 89% of them appearing once. Enrollment of patients from Seattle took place during active infection, with longitudinal follow-up.

The sequencing input was peripheral blood. The receptor comes from a man aged 25 to 45 with COVID-19, enrolled during active disease. The chain carries TRBV7-2 and TRBJ1-3; 7 bases map to TRBD1. For the CDR3, the DNA is TGTGCCAGCAGCCAGGGGGTTGGAAACACCATATATTTT. It encodes CASSQGVGNTIYF. Full variable domain (outside the CDR3, taken from reference TRBV7-2 and TRBJ1-3): GAGVSQSPSNKVTEKGKDVELRCDPISGHTALYWYRQSLGQGLEFLIYFQGNSAPDKSGLPSDRFSAERTGGSVSTLTIQRTQQEDSAVYLCASSQGVGNTIYFGEGSWLTVV.